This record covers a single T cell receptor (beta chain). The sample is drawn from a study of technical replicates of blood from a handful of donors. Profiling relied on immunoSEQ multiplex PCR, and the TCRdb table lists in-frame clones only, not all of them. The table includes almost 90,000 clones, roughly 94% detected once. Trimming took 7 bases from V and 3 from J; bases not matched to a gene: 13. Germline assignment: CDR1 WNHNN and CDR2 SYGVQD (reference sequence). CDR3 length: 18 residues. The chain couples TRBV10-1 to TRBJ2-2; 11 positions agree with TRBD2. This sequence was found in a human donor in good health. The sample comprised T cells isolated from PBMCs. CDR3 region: CASNFELAGAAYTGELFF. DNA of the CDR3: TGCGCCAGCAATTTTGAACTAGCGGGAGCAGCTTACACCGGGGAGCTGTTTTTT.